This is a list of T cell receptor beta chains from one sample in a study of blood T cell repertoires in COVID-19. TCRdb keeps only in-frame clones here, not all; method: immunoSEQ multiplex PCR. The repertoire consists of about 400,000 clones, with approximately 91% occurring once and the leading ten covering 2% to 2.5%. Input material: PBMCs or T cells enriched from blood (not recorded which). These receptors were collected from a middle-aged woman with acute COVID-19. CDR3s include the opening cysteine and the closing phenylalanine or tryptophan. The D gene is left open where the match is weak. Some rows mark clone size as missing; the rest say once, few, many or name a class of expanded clone.

CDR3	DNA	size	J	V	D
CATSRGGEGAQYF	TGTGCCACCAGCAGAGGGGGTGAAGGGGCCCAGTACTTC	few	TRBJ2-5	TRBV15	.
CASSSLRPGLAGRSTDTQYF	TGTGCCAGCAGTTCCCTCCGGCCAGGGCTAGCGGGGCGAAGCACAGATACGCAGTATTTT	.	TRBJ2-3	TRBV6-2/TRBV6-3	TRBD2
CASSPLGTAYGYTF	TGTGCCAGCTCACCACTTGGGACAGCCTATGGCTACACCTTC	.	TRBJ1-2	TRBV18	TRBD1
CASQSLTGVAEAFF	TGTGCCAGCCAATCATTGACAGGGGTGGCTGAAGCTTTCTTT	.	TRBJ1-1	TRBV6-5	TRBD1
CASSGGQAGNSPLHF	TGTGCCAGTAGTGGCGGACAGGCGGGCAATTCACCCCTCCACTTT	.	TRBJ1-6	TRBV19	TRBD1
CASSRHSSYEQYF	TGTGCCAGTAGTAGGCACAGTTCCTACGAGCAGTACTTC	.	TRBJ2-7	TRBV19	.
CASRARRGGLNTGELFF	TGTGCCAGCAGGGCTAGAAGAGGGGGCCTGAACACCGGGGAGCTGTTTTTT	.	TRBJ2-2	TRBV14	TRBD1
CASSSTYRGGDTEAFF	TGTGCCAGCAGCTCTACATACAGGGGCGGTGACACTGAAGCTTTCTTT	.	TRBJ1-1	TRBV11-2	TRBD1
CASSELGRENTEAFF	TGTGCCAGCAGTGAATTGGGGCGGGAGAACACTGAAGCTTTCTTT	few	TRBJ1-1	TRBV25-1	.
CASMGDRVTEAFF	TGTGCCAGCATGGGGGACAGAGTCACTGAAGCTTTCTTT	.	TRBJ1-1	TRBV6-5	TRBD1
CASRNVGHGFNQPQHF	TGTGCCAGCAGGAACGTGGGACACGGGTTCAATCAGCCCCAGCATTTT	.	TRBJ1-5	TRBV28	.
CASSTTPGQSEKLFF	TGCGCCAGCAGCACGACACCGGGACAAAGTGAAAAACTGTTTTTT	few	TRBJ1-4	TRBV5-1	.
CASSSRGTSHGYTF	TGTGCCAGCAGCTCAAGGGGTACCAGCCATGGCTACACCTTC	once	TRBJ1-2	TRBV7-8	.
CASSYSPDTQYF	TGTGCCAGCAGCTATAGTCCAGATACGCAGTATTTT	.	TRBJ2-3	TRBV7-9	.
CASGLDRGRGYTF	TGTGCTAGTGGTCTAGACAGGGGTCGTGGCTACACCTTC	.	TRBJ1-2	TRBV12-5	TRBD1
CASSEYNGGTDYTF	TGTGCCAGCAGTGAATATAATGGAGGGACGGACTACACCTTC	.	TRBJ1-2	TRBV25-1	.
CASSHRAGGQPQHF	TGTGCCAGCAGCCACCGAGCGGGGGGTCAGCCCCAGCATTTT	.	TRBJ1-5	TRBV6-2/TRBV6-3	.
CASSFSRGDEKLFF	TGTGCCAGTAGTTTCAGCAGGGGTGATGAAAAACTGTTTTTT	.	TRBJ1-4	TRBV19	.
CASSQTPLRDREAQYF	TGCGCCAGCAGCCAAACGCCCTTAAGGGACAGGGAGGCCCAGTACTTC	.	TRBJ2-5	TRBV4-1	TRBD1
CASSLVREVLNTGELFF	TGTGCCAGCAGCTTGGTACGCGAGGTTTTGAACACCGGGGAGCTGTTTTTT	.	TRBJ2-2	TRBV5-8	.
CASSLWGQGQHGYTF	TGTGCCAGCAGTTTATGGGGACAGGGGCAACACGGCTACACCTTC	.	TRBJ1-2	TRBV27	TRBD1
CASSPRVGNTIYF	TGTGCCAGCAGTCCCAGGGTTGGAAACACCATATATTTT	.	TRBJ1-3	TRBV12-3/TRBV12-4	.
CASSFQFTHRGQETQYF	TGCGCCAGCAGCTTTCAATTTACCCACAGGGGCCAAGAGACCCAGTACTTC	.	TRBJ2-5	TRBV5-1	TRBD1
CASSFGQVNTF	TGTGCCAGCAGCTTTGGACAGGTCAACACCTTC	.	TRBJ1-2	TRBV5-6	TRBD1
CASSSTDRGTEAFF	TGTGCCAGCAGCAGCACCGACAGGGGAACTGAAGCTTTCTTT	.	TRBJ1-1	TRBV6-6	TRBD1
CASSIRGSEGTQYF	TGTGCCAGTAGTATAAGAGGTTCAGAGGGCACGCAGTATTTT	.	TRBJ2-3	TRBV19	.
CASSLTRLAGGPRYNTDTQYF	TGTGCCAGTAGTCTTACCCGACTAGCGGGGGGGCCAAGATATAATACAGATACGCAGTATTTT	.	TRBJ2-3	TRBV19	TRBD2
CASTSGTRSPTDEKLFF	TGTGCCAGCACATCCGGGACAAGGAGTCCTACGGATGAAAAACTGTTTTTT	.	TRBJ1-4	TRBV7-9	.
CASSEPRSGTHFYGYTF	TGTGCCAGCAGTGAACCTAGATCCGGGACACACTTCTATGGCTACACCTTC	.	TRBJ1-2	TRBV2	.
CATVPTGTGYYGYTF	TGTGCCACCGTCCCGACCGGGACAGGGTACTATGGCTACACCTTC	once	TRBJ1-2	TRBV10-3	TRBD1
CASSFLNTEAFF	TGTGCCAGTAGTTTTTTAAACACTGAAGCTTTCTTT	.	TRBJ1-1	TRBV19	.
CSVEGYPTYNEQFF	TGCAGCGTTGAAGGTTACCCCACTTACAATGAGCAGTTCTTC	.	TRBJ2-1	TRBV29-1	.
CASVRHTGSNEKLFF	TGTGCCAGCGTGAGGCACACAGGGAGTAATGAAAAACTGTTTTTT	.	TRBJ1-4	TRBV2	.
CASSFSRGETYEQYF	TGTGCCAGCAGCTTTTCTCGGGGGGAAACCTACGAGCAGTACTTC	.	TRBJ2-7	TRBV7-2	TRBD2
CASSGASGGAISSYNEQFF	TGTGCCAGCAGTGGGGCTAGCGGGGGGGCCATCAGCTCCTACAATGAGCAGTTCTTC	.	TRBJ2-1	TRBV6-1	TRBD2
CASKGWGQGDTGELFF	TGTGCCAGTAAGGGGTGGGGACAGGGAGACACCGGGGAGCTGTTTTTT	once	TRBJ2-2	TRBV19	TRBD1
CASNDRGRGYGYTF	TGTGCCAGTAACGATAGGGGGCGCGGCTATGGCTACACCTTC	.	TRBJ1-2	TRBV19	TRBD1
CASSFGGAGETDTQYF	TGTGCCAGCAGCTTTGGGGGGGCAGGGGAAACAGATACGCAGTATTTT	.	TRBJ2-3	TRBV13	.
CASSKVLSGEKLFF	TGTGCCAGCAGCAAAGTTTTATCAGGTGAAAAACTGTTTTTT	.	TRBJ1-4	TRBV21-1	.
CASSSRDRGNTEAFF	TGTGCCAGCAGCTCTCGGGACAGGGGGAACACTGAAGCTTTCTTT	.	TRBJ1-1	TRBV5-8	TRBD1
CAISNTGTGSGYTF	TGTGCCATCAGTAACACCGGGACAGGGAGCGGCTACACCTTC	.	TRBJ1-2	TRBV10-3	TRBD1
CASSVDRTGGTEAFF	TGTGCCAGCAGCGTGGATAGGACAGGGGGTACTGAAGCTTTCTTT	.	TRBJ1-1	TRBV7-9	TRBD1
CASRKLQGDSQPQHF	TGTGCCAGCAGAAAACTACAGGGTGATAGTCAGCCCCAGCATTTT	.	TRBJ1-5	TRBV6-5	.
CAWRRLAGGGIDTQYF	TGTGCCTGGAGAAGACTAGCGGGGGGCGGCATAGATACGCAGTATTTT	.	TRBJ2-3	TRBV30	TRBD2
CASSFDRARDTQYF	TGCGCCAGCAGCTTTGACAGGGCGCGAGATACGCAGTATTTT	.	TRBJ2-3	TRBV5-1	TRBD1
CASSQDRGGMKYF	TGTGCCAGCAGCCAAGATCGCGGAGGAATGAAGTATTTT	.	TRBJ2-3	TRBV4-2	.
CASSHTSMRETQYF	TGTGCCAGCAGCCATACTAGCATGCGAGAGACCCAGTACTTC	.	TRBJ2-5	TRBV5-6	.
CASSFPLETQYF	TGTGCCAGCAGTTTTCCCCTAGAGACCCAGTACTTC	.	TRBJ2-5	TRBV12-3/TRBV12-4	.
CASSVGGTGYEKLFF	TGTGCCAGCAGCGTCGGAGGGACAGGGTACGAAAAACTGTTTTTT	.	TRBJ1-4	TRBV9	TRBD1
CASSTGFGQPQHF	TGTGCCAGCAGTACAGGATTCGGTCAGCCCCAGCATTTT	few	TRBJ1-5	TRBV12-3/TRBV12-4	.
CAWSRERSNQPQHF	TGTGCCTGGAGTAGGGAGAGGAGCAATCAGCCCCAGCATTTT	.	TRBJ1-5	TRBV30	.